This passage covers 12 T cell receptor beta chains from one sample sequenced in a study of blood T cell repertoires in COVID-19. Method: immunoSEQ multiplex PCR; TCRdb's copy keeps in-frame clones and lacks some. The sample gives 150,000 to 200,000 clones, under 90% of which show up once; about 14% is in the top ten. Material: peripheral blood. The receptors here all came from a woman in her sixties or seventies with COVID-19, enrolled during active disease.

This chain links TRBV6-6 with TRBJ2-5; tentative D call: TRBD2 (6 bases). This CDR3 is 13 amino acids long. The V gene lost 0 bases and the J gene lost 5 bases, with 7 bases spanning the gap. The germline gives CDR1 MNHNY, CDR2 SVGAGI (reference sequence). The DNA for the CDR3 is TGTGCCAGCAGTTACTCAGGGACTGAGACCCAGTACTTC. Its translation is CASSYSGTETQYF.

In its sample, this clone was seen once. The chain employs TRBV6-2 or TRBV6-3 and TRBJ2-3; unclear D gene. Germline-derived CDR1 and CDR2 are MNHEY and SVGEGT. Trimming took 2 bases from V and 0 from J, leaving 9 bases between them. The CDR3 sequence is 15 residues long. DNA for the CDR3: TGTGCCAGCAGTTACGAGGCGAGGAGCACAGATACGCAGTATTTT. Its protein product is CASSYEARSTDTQYF.

The chain joins TRBV10-3 to TRBJ1-1, with 8 bases that match TRBD1. The J segment lost 3 bases and the V segment lost 6 bases, leaving 9 bases of the junction unmatched. The germline V gene has CDR1 ENHRY and CDR2 SYGVKD. The CDR3 loop spans 15 amino acids. CDR3 region: CAIRSKGQVDTEAFF. CDR3 DNA sequence: TGTGCCATCAGGAGTAAGGGACAGGTTGACACTGAAGCTTTCTTT.

The table lists this clone with a count of one. This chain joins TRBV5-6 and TRBJ2-3; the match to TRBD1 covers 8 bases. This CDR3 has 15 residues. Germline V gene data show CDR1 as SGHDT and CDR2 as YYEEEE. The ends lost 3 bases at V and 4 bases at J; junction bases unmatched: 7. The CDR3 spells CASSSDRGLADTQYF. The CDR3 DNA follows: TGTGCCAGCAGCTCCGACAGGGGCTTAGCAGATACGCAGTATTTT.

The CDR3 is CASSLDGEKNEQYF. The CDR3 region has the DNA TGTGCCAGCAGCTTAGATGGGGAGAAAAACGAGCAGTACTTC. This chain joins TRBV11-3 and TRBJ2-7; a weak D match, TRBD2 (5 bases). This CDR3 comprises 14 residues. Germline V gene lookup returns CDR1 SGHNT and CDR2 YENEEA. V was shortened by 0 bases and J by 5 bases, with 11 bases between the two germline ends.

Details on this clone: The junction differs from germline at one of its ends, possibly a read error. V gene TRBV5-5 combines with J gene TRBJ1-2; D perhaps matches TRBD1 (6 bases). Germline-derived CDR1 and CDR2 are SGHKS and YYEKEE (reference sequence). The CDR3 length is 13 residues. The CDR3 bases are TGTGCCAGCAGCTTGAGCCCCCTTGGGGGCTATACCTTC. Encoded protein: CASSLSPLGGYTF.

V is TRBV29-1 and J is TRBJ1-2, with D possibly being TRBD1 (6 bases). This CDR3 contains 13 residues. In germline, CDR1 is SQVTM, CDR2 ANQGSEA. The ends were cut back, 2 bases at V and 6 bases at J, with 13 bases in the middle. The CDR3 region has the DNA TGCAGCGTTGAAACAGGGAGGGTTAATGGCTACACCTTC. As protein: CSVETGRVNGYTF.

This rearrangement joins TRBV7-2 to TRBJ2-1; the D is unclear. Per germline, CDR1 SGHTA and CDR2 FQGNSA. This CDR3 contains 15 residues. Trimming stripped 0 bases from V and 4 bases from J, with 10 bases between. Here the CDR3 reads CASSLAVGSYNEQFF. In DNA, the CDR3 is TGTGCCAGCAGCTTAGCAGTGGGCTCTTACAATGAGCAGTTCTTC.

This rearrangement joins TRBV3-1 (or the pseudogene TRBV3-2) to TRBJ2-5, with 11 bases identical to TRBD2. The J segment lost 2 bases and the V segment lost 2 bases, leaving 16 bases of the junction unmatched. The CDR3 sequence is 20 residues long. Germline CDR1 LGHDT, CDR2 YNNKEL (reference sequence). CDR3 loop: CASSQNEDGSGGAGQETQYF. The CDR3, as DNA: TGTGCCAGCAGCCAAAATGAAGATGGTAGCGGGGGGGCGGGACAAGAGACCCAGTACTTC.

This sequence joins TRBV4-1 and TRBJ2-2; 8 bases fit TRBD1. This CDR3 has 15 residues. The V gene end was trimmed by 3 bases and the J gene end by 6 bases; junction bases not matched to a gene: 6. Looked up from germline, CDR1 is MGHRA and CDR2 is YSYEKL. Here the CDR3 reads CASSQDRAGPGELFF. For the CDR3, the DNA is TGCGCCAGCAGCCAGGACAGGGCGGGTCCCGGGGAGCTGTTTTTT.

The count of this clone is one. This chain joins TRBV5-8 and TRBJ1-2, with 9 bases fitting TRBD1. Per the germline V gene, CDR1 is SGHTS and CDR2 is YDEGEE. V was pared by 4 bases and J by 6 bases, with 1 base of the junction left unmatched. CDR3 size: 12 residues. Here the CDR3 DNA reads TGTGCCAGCAGCGGACAGGGGAATGGCTACACCTTC. It translates to CASSGQGNGYTF.

This clone was seen once. Other DNA sequences in the same sample also yield this CDR3. The chain links TRBV10-3 to TRBJ1-5; TRBD1 is a possible D gene (5 bases). This CDR3 is 14 amino acids long. The germline gives CDR1 ENHRY, CDR2 SYGVKD. Trimming took off 2 bases at V and 9 bases at J, with 14 bases between the two ends. The CDR3 region has the DNA TGTGCCATCAGTGAGGGCGGAGGGCAGGGGCCCCAGCATTTT. This encodes CAISEGGGQGPQHF.